These 22 T cell receptor beta chains were sequenced from one sample in a study of blood T cell repertoires in COVID-19 (dated by TCRdb to between 2020 and 2021). Receptors were amplified or captured by the immunoSEQ multiplex PCR assay. This immuneACCESS table, as held by TCRdb, lists in-frame sequences with V and J called but not all clones. Of the missing ones, under half trace to an unresolved V gene in checked studies; the others have no known cause. The sample records 100,000 or so clones, 85% to 95% of which are singletons. Approximately 4.1% of the sample goes to the ten largest clones. Sequencing was performed on peripheral blood. The receptors here all came from a woman aged 45-65 years in a cohort sampled during active COVID-19.

The genes are TRBV10-3 and TRBJ2-5; the match to TRBD1 covers 7 bases. Germline V CDR1 and CDR2: ENHRY, SYGVKD. J was trimmed by 11 bases and V by 0 bases; bases with no gene match: 9. This CDR3 region has 14 residues. The chain's CDR3 is CAISESVGTDHQYF. The CDR3 region has the DNA TGTGCCATCAGTGAGTCGGTCGGGACAGACCATCAGTACTTC.

This clone was counted only a few times. The V and J genes are TRBV7-9 and TRBJ1-3; TRBD1 agrees at 8 bases. After removal of 1 base from V and 2 bases from J, the junction contained 13 bases not matched to a gene. Germline assignment: CDR1 SEHNR and CDR2 FQNEAQ (reference sequence). This CDR3 is built from 19 residues. CDR3 region: CASSLVLDRVDYAGNTIYF. For the CDR3, the DNA is TGTGCCAGCAGCTTAGTCCTGGACAGGGTGGATTATGCTGGAAACACCATATATTTT. Full variable domain (outside the CDR3, taken from reference TRBV7-9 and TRBJ1-3): DTGVSQNPRHKITKRGQNVTFRCDPISEHNRLYWYRQTLGQGPEFLTYFQNEAQLEKSRLLSDRFSAERPKGSFSTLEIQRTEQGDSAMYLCASSLVLDRVDYAGNTIYFGEGSWLTVV.

The chain couples TRBV6-6 to TRBJ2-5; 7 bases are shared with TRBD1. This CDR3 has 11 amino acids. V gave up 9 bases and J gave up 3 bases; unmatched junction bases: 1. In germline, CDR1 is MNHNY, CDR2 SVGAGI (reference sequence). In DNA form, the CDR3 reads TGTGCCAGTGGGACAGAAGAGACCCAGTACTTC. This translates into CASGTEETQYF.

This clone was recorded once. V and J are TRBV7-9 and TRBJ2-3, with 12 nucleotides matching TRBD2. The CDR3 loop spans 16 amino acids. Germline V gives CDR1 SEHNR, CDR2 FQNEAQ (reference sequence). Trimming at V came to 5 bases and at J to 4 bases, leaving 7 bases not matched to a gene. The CDR3 here is CASSLLTSGSSDTQYF. The CDR3, as DNA: TGTGCCAGCAGCCTCCTGACTAGCGGGAGCTCAGATACGCAGTATTTT.

This clone was observed once. The chain is built from TRBV27 and TRBJ2-3, with 9 bases that match TRBD1. The ends lost 3 bases at V and 6 bases at J; junction bases unmatched: 7. Per germline, CDR1 MNHEY and CDR2 SMNVEV (reference sequence). The CDR3 is 15 residues long. The CDR3 DNA reads TGTGCCAGCAGTTTGGGACAGGGAATTGGGGATACGCAGTATTTT. Its protein product is CASSLGQGIGDTQYF.

V gene TRBV28 combines with J gene TRBJ2-1; 10 bases match TRBD2. Germline V gene sequence: CDR1 MDHEN, CDR2 SYDVKM. V lost 6 bases, J lost 4 bases, and 9 bases stayed unmatched. CDR3 length: 16 residues. CDR3 in amino acids: CASSTLGAGGYNEQFF. The CDR3 DNA is TGTGCCAGCAGCACTCTAGGAGCGGGAGGGTACAATGAGCAGTTCTTC.

This clone has just one count. The rearrangement links TRBV12-5 to TRBJ1-2; tentative D call: TRBD1 (6 bases). V was pared by 5 bases and J by 14 bases, with 24 bases between. Looked up from germline, CDR1 is LGHNT and CDR2 is FRNRAP. CDR3 length: 14 residues. Here the CDR3 reads CASGPDPGNPRGTF. The CDR3 coding sequence is TGTGCTAGTGGTCCGGATCCCGGGAACCCAAGGGGGACCTTC.

V is TRBV7-2 and J is TRBJ2-3; TRBD2 agrees at 11 bases. This CDR3 contains 16 residues. The ends lost 5 bases at V and 4 bases at J; junction bases unmatched: 8. Germline V gene sequence: CDR1 SGHTA, CDR2 FQGNSA. This CDR3 is CASSKPGTSGADTQYF. The CDR3 DNA sequence: TGTGCCAGCAGCAAACCCGGGACTAGCGGAGCAGATACGCAGTATTTT.

V usage is TRBV18 and J usage is TRBJ1-1; no definite D call. The CDR3 extends over 14 amino acids. Deletions cut 3 bases from V and 7 bases from J, with 15 bases between. Per germline, CDR1 KGHSH and CDR2 LQKENI. CDR3 protein: CASSPVGGLVEAFF. The CDR3 DNA sequence: TGTGCCAGCTCACCCGTAGGAGGACTAGTTGAAGCTTTCTTT.

The rearrangement links TRBV5-1 to TRBJ2-5; a possible D gene is TRBD2 (7 bases). V was pared by 4 bases and J by 5 bases, with 12 bases between. The CDR3 covers 13 residues. Germline CDR1 and CDR2: SGHRS and YFSETQ. The CDR3 nucleotides read TGCGCCAGCAGCCACAGGGAGGGGGAGACCCAGTACTTC. It codes for CASSHREGETQYF.

The sample holds one count of this clone. CDR3 amino acids: CASSRRQGISGANVLTF. CDR3 in DNA: TGTGCCAGTAGTCGTCGACAGGGGATATCTGGGGCCAACGTCCTGACTTTC. The chain uses TRBV19 and TRBJ2-6; 8 bases line up with TRBD1. Losses at the gene ends were 5 bases for V and 1 base for J; bases not matched to a gene: 7. CDR1 and CDR2 (germline): LNHDA, SQIVND (reference sequence). The CDR3 is 17 amino acids.

V gene TRBV6-6 combines with J gene TRBJ1-5, with D possibly matching TRBD1 (5 bases). The germline gives CDR1 MNHNY, CDR2 SVGAGI (reference sequence). This CDR3 has 12 residues. Written as DNA, the CDR3 is TGTGCTTCGGGGGTCCCCAATCAGCCCCAGCATTTT. It is translated as CASGVPNQPQHF.

The chain employs TRBV18 and TRBJ1-1; no definite D call. The germline V and J ends were trimmed by 3 bases and 7 bases, with 12 bases remaining between them. The CDR3 spans 13 residues. The germline gives CDR1 KGHSH, CDR2 LQKENI. The CDR3 spells CASSPPEDGEAFF. The CDR3 nucleotides read TGTGCCAGCTCACCCCCGGAGGACGGTGAAGCTTTCTTT.

This chain uses TRBV7-9 with TRBJ2-1; no firm D call. The CDR3 is 12 residues long. V was shortened by 6 bases and J by 0 bases, with 3 bases between the two germline ends. Germline V gene sequence: CDR1 SEHNR, CDR2 FQNEAQ (reference sequence). CDR3 nucleotides: TGTGCCAGCAGGAGCTCCTACAATGAGCAGTTCTTC. The encoded protein is CASRSSYNEQFF.

This clone has just one count. The gene calls are TRBV30 and TRBJ2-4, with TRBD1 as a possible D gene (6 bases). Trimming pared 2 bases from V and 9 bases from J, leaving 17 bases between. The CDR3 runs 14 residues. The germline V gene encodes CDR1 GTSNPN and CDR2 SVGIG (reference sequence). CDR3 in amino acids: CAWSRRQARGIQYF. In DNA form, the CDR3 reads TGTGCCTGGAGTCGACGACAGGCCCGAGGCATTCAGTACTTC. The complete variable domain, with remaining parts taken from reference TRBV30 and TRBJ2-4, reads SQTIHQWPATLVQPVGSPLSLECTVEGTSNPNLYWYRQAAGRGLQLLFYSVGIGQISSEVPQNLSASRPQDRQFILSSKKLLLSDSGFYLCAWSRRQARGIQYFGAGTRLSVL.

The V gene is TRBV3-1 (or the pseudogene TRBV3-2), the J gene TRBJ1-2; 9 nucleotides agree with TRBD1. Germline CDR1 reads LGHDT; CDR2 reads YNNKEL (reference sequence). J was trimmed by 5 bases and V by 3 bases; bases with no gene match: 7. The CDR3 is 15 residues long. The CDR3 reads CASSHRQGVYYGYTF. The DNA for the CDR3 is TGTGCCAGCAGCCACCGACAGGGGGTGTATTATGGCTACACCTTC.

The V call is TRBV14, the J call TRBJ2-2, with 11 bases aligning to TRBD1. Germline loops: CDR1 SGHDN, CDR2 FVKESK. J gave up 4 bases and V 4 bases, and 14 bases lay outside the gene matches. CDR3 size: 19 residues. DNA of the CDR3: TGTGCCAGCAGCCGAGCAGGGTCCGGGACAGGGGGGCGCACCGGGGAGCTGTTTTTT. Its translation: CASSRAGSGTGGRTGELFF.

The rearrangement joins TRBV7-3 to TRBJ2-2; tentative D call: TRBD2 (6 bases). The germline gives CDR1 SGHTA, CDR2 FQGTGA. Deletions cut 5 bases from V and 4 bases from J, with 20 bases between. CDR3 length: 17 amino acids. Here the CDR3 reads CASSRESRVLGTGELFF. CDR3 DNA sequence: TGTGCCAGCAGCCGGGAGTCACGTGTGTTGGGCACCGGGGAGCTGTTTTTT.

The V and J genes are TRBV6-6 and TRBJ1-5, with 9 bases identical to TRBD1. Trimming took 6 bases from V and 4 from J; bases not matched to a gene: 7. From germline, CDR1 is MNHNY and CDR2 SVGAGI (reference sequence). CDR3 size: 15 residues. CDR3 loop: CASRNGDRENQPQHF. In DNA form, the CDR3 reads TGTGCCAGCAGAAACGGGGACAGGGAAAATCAGCCCCAGCATTTT.

This clone was counted between two and nine times. J is TRBJ1-1 and V is TRBV2; D remains ambiguous. The ends were cut back, 6 bases at V and 6 bases at J, with 11 bases in the middle. The CDR3 extends over 12 amino acids. CDR1 and CDR2 (germline): SNHLY, FYNNEI. The CDR3 loop reads CASRRVTAEAFF. In nucleotides, the CDR3 is TGTGCCAGCAGGAGGGTGACGGCTGAAGCTTTCTTT.

The CDR3 reads CSASPDRGGWHTDTQYF. The DNA of the CDR3 is TGCAGTGCTAGTCCGGACAGGGGAGGATGGCACACAGATACGCAGTATTTT. V usage is TRBV20-1 and J usage is TRBJ2-3; 9 positions agree with TRBD1. The CDR3 runs to 17 residues. CDR1 is DFQATT and CDR2 is SNEGSKA in the germline V gene (reference sequence). V lost 3 bases and J lost 2; bases outside the gene matches: 12.

V and J are TRBV5-4 and TRBJ2-3, with 9 bases aligning to TRBD2. The germline CDR1 and CDR2 sequences are SGHNT and YYREEE (reference sequence). There are 14 residues in the CDR3. Losses at the gene ends were 6 bases for V and 2 bases for J; bases not matched to a gene: 4. The CDR3 region is CASTIAGVTDTQYF. In nucleotides, the CDR3 is TGTGCCAGCACCATAGCGGGGGTCACAGATACGCAGTATTTT.